Listed here is a single TCR beta chain. This sample is part of a study of T cells after yellow fever vaccination. Germline V gene lookup returns CDR1 SGHDT and CDR2 YYEEEE. The CDR3 spans 13 residues. The trim removed 4 bases at V and 3 bases at J, leaving 0 bases unmatched. The study made its TCR cDNA through 5'RACE template switching. That step introduced a universal primer site along with UMIs. In TCRdb, the 5' RACE reads were re-called with MiXCR into one record per CDR3 protein. The profile shows 400,000 or so distinct CDR3 sequences, approximately 19% of them singletons. The V call is TRBV5-6, the J call TRBJ2-4; 8 bases map to TRBD1. The sequencing used PBMCs, collected before the yellow fever booster vaccination. This clonotype was sampled from a young man who received the YFV17D yellow fever vaccine. The CDR3 here is CASSGQGKNIQYF. The CDR3 DNA reads as TGTGCCAGCAGCGGACAGGGCAAAAACATTCAGTACTTC.